The present T cell receptor (beta chain) was sequenced within a study of monozygotic twins with inflammatory bowel disease. After re-calling the 5' RACE reads, TCRdb lists one entry per CDR3 protein, DNA absent. This sample contains 200,000 to 250,000 distinct CDR3 sequences. Germline lookup yields CDR1 MNHEY and CDR2 SMNVEV (reference sequence). This CDR3 comprises 14 residues. Sequences were obtained from blood. The chain is built from TRBV27 and TRBJ2-2; no DNA is available, so the TRBD1 call from TCRdb remains unchecked. This receptor was taken from a human donor with ulcerative colitis or Crohn's disease, or a healthy co-twin of an affected twin (not recorded which). The CDR3 loop is CASSLDRLTGELFF.